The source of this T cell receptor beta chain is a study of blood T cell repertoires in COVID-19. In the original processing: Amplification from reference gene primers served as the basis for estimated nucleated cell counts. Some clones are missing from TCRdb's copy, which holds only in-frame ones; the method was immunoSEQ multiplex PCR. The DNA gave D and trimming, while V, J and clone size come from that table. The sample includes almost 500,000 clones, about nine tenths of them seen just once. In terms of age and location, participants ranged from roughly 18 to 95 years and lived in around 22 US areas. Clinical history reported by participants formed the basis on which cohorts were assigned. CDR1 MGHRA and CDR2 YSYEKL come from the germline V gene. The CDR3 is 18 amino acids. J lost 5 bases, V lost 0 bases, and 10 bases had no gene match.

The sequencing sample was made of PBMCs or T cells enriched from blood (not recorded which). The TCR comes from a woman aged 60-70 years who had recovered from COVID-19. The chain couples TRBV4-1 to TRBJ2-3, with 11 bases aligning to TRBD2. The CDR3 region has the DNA TGCGCCAGCAGCCAAGATTCCCTACTAGCGGGAGCGCAAGATACGCAGTATTTT. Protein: CASSQDSLLAGAQDTQYF.